Included here is one T cell receptor beta chain sequence, with context. This record belongs to a study of OX40 agonist ivuxolimab in advanced cancers. The CDR3 is made up of 15 amino acids. From germline, CDR1 is SGHVS and CDR2 FNYEAQ. Assay: immunoSEQ multiplex PCR; the TCRdb copy retains only in-frame clones and omits some. The table has 71,000 or so clones, over 90% seen once. The clonotype comes from an adult with an advanced solid tumor such as melanoma, head and neck, liver or kidney cancer. The chain joins TRBV7-6 to TRBJ2-5; tentative D call: TRBD1 (6 bases). With the DNA end fitting TRBJ2-7 better, the J assignment may be wrong. Source: CD4+ or CD8+ T cells sorted from blood, taken in a trial of the OX40 agonist ivuxolimab. CDR3 residues: CASSLRGDRPYEQYF. The CDR3 DNA sequence: TGTGCCAGCAGCCTTCGGGGAGACAGGCCCTACGAGCAGTACTTC.